These 19 T cell receptor beta chains were all obtained from the same sample, sequenced in a study of T-cell reconstitution after alpha-beta-depleted transplantation in children. It was with unique molecular identifiers that the TCRbeta library was prepared. MiXCR, run by TCRdb on the PCR reads, gives a single entry per CDR3 protein. The repertoire consists of about 240,000 distinct CDR3 sequences, with more than 20% occurring once and the leading ten covering 2% to 3%. Sequenced here: PBMCs, sampled before TCRalphabeta/CD19-depleted stem cell transplant. Receptors were obtained from a girl aged 2 to 10 with Fanconi anemia, due to receive a stem cell transplant.

The gene calls are TRBV7-2 and TRBJ2-7; the D gene is possibly TRBD2 (5 bases). CDR1 and CDR2 from the germline V gene are SGHTA and FQGNSA. Trimming cost V 4 bases and J 3 bases, with 16 bases left between them. The CDR3 sequence is 15 residues long. The CDR3 is CASSSGLSYIYEQYF. CDR3 coding DNA: TGTGCCAGCAGCTCTGGACTCTCTTATATCTACGAGCAGTACTTC.

In this sample, this clonotype turned up a few times. This sequence joins TRBV12-3 or TRBV12-4 and TRBJ2-1, with TRBD2 matching 8 bases. This CDR3 comprises 15 residues. With 1 base clipped from V and 2 bases from J, the junction kept 1 base outside the gene matches. This CDR3 is CASSLGAGAYNEQFF. CDR3 bases: TGTGCCAGCAGTTTAGGAGCGGGGGCCTACAATGAGCAGTTCTTC.

This clonotype was found many times. This sequence joins TRBV24-1 and TRBJ2-1; D is perhaps TRBD1 (5 bases). In germline, CDR1 is KGHDR, CDR2 SFDVKD. Trimming stripped 4 bases from V and 0 bases from J, with 12 bases between. This CDR3 is 16 amino acids long. CDR3 residues: CATSETTGSSYNEQFF. The CDR3 nucleotides are TGTGCCACCAGTGAGACCACAGGAAGCTCCTACAATGAGCAGTTCTTC.

As regards this clonotype: The conserved phenylalanine or tryptophan normally closing the CDR3 is absent here, so this likely arose from a read error. The chain is built from TRBV6-5 and TRBJ1-5; D uncertain. The CDR3 runs to 14 residues. The germline gives CDR1 MNHEY, CDR2 SVGAGI. Trimming took 2 bases from V and 6 from J, leaving 11 bases between them. The CDR3 DNA reads TGTGCCAGCAGTTACCGCCAGGAGACTCAGCCCCAGCATTAT. Its translation is CASSYRQETQPQHY.

The genes are TRBV27 and TRBJ2-1; D is unresolved. V was cut by 0 bases and J by 9 bases, with 6 bases left in between. There are 12 residues in the CDR3. Germline assignment: CDR1 MNHEY and CDR2 SMNVEV (reference sequence). The CDR3 coding sequence is TGTGCCAGCAGTTTATCCGGTCTTGAGCAGTTCTTC. It specifies CASSLSGLEQFF.

As DNA, the CDR3 is TGCAGCGTTGAAGGGACAGGGAGCACAGATACGCAGTATTTT. Translation gives CSVEGTGSTDTQYF. V usage is TRBV29-1 and J usage is TRBJ2-3; 8 bases line up with TRBD1. V shed 1 base, J shed 0 bases, and the junction held 0 bases outside the gene matches. The length of the CDR3 is 14 residues. Per germline, CDR1 SQVTM and CDR2 ANQGSEA.

Many counts were recorded for this clonotype. This chain links TRBV9 with TRBJ2-1; 11 bases align to TRBD1. V gave up 0 bases and J gave up 7 bases; unmatched junction bases: 6. Per the germline V gene, CDR1 is SGDLS and CDR2 is YYNGEE. The CDR3 is 16 residues long. CDR3 nucleotide sequence: TGTGCCAGCAGCGTAGTTTCGGACAGGGGGCTTAATGAGCAGTTCTTC. Amino acids: CASSVVSDRGLNEQFF.

V is TRBV5-1 and J is TRBJ2-1; 10 bases align to TRBD2. The CDR3 is 18 amino acids. The germline V gene encodes CDR1 SGHRS and CDR2 YFSETQ. V was clipped by 3 bases and J by 8 bases; unmatched bases: 17. This CDR3 reads CASSSFVGLAGVVYEQFF. The CDR3 DNA is TGCGCCAGCAGCTCCTTTGTCGGTCTAGCGGGAGTCGTATATGAGCAGTTCTTC.

This clonotype was found many times. The chain joins TRBV20-1 to TRBJ2-1, with 7 nucleotides matching TRBD1. The ends lost 6 bases at V and 0 bases at J; junction bases unmatched: 5. The CDR3 covers 14 residues. Germline CDR1 and CDR2: DFQATT and SNEGSKA (reference sequence). CDR3 nucleotide sequence: TGCAGTGCCCAGGGGGTGGGCTCCTACAATGAGCAGTTCTTC. It specifies CSAQGVGSYNEQFF.

This clonotype was seen repeatedly, ten times or more. The genes are TRBV7-2 and TRBJ2-7; 7 bases line up with TRBD1. Unmatched junction bases numbered 5, after V lost 2 bases and J lost 1 base. CDR3 length equals 15 residues. The V gene's germline CDR1 is SGHTA and CDR2 FQGNSA. CDR3 nucleotides: TGTGCCAGCAGCTTAAGCACAGGGGAATCCTACGAGCAGTACTTC. Translating gives CASSLSTGESYEQYF.

This CDR3 reads CASSFPKAYGMKYF. Written as DNA, the CDR3 is TGTGCCAGCAGCTTCCCAAAAGCCTACGGTATGAAGTACTTC. The rearrangement uses TRBV7-9 and TRBJ2-5; D is uncertain. V gave up 3 bases and J gave up 12 bases, with 20 bases separating them. CDR3 length equals 14 residues. CDR1 is SEHNR, CDR2 FQNEAQ, per germline (reference sequence).

In this sample, this clonotype turned up a few times. The J gene is TRBJ2-1, the V gene TRBV20-1; TRBD1 matches 9 bases. This CDR3 spans 15 amino acids. Unmatched junction bases numbered 12, after V lost 6 bases and J lost 6 bases. Germline assignment: CDR1 DFQATT and CDR2 SNEGSKA (reference sequence). The CDR3 is CSADPGQGPRNEQFF. The DNA of the CDR3 is TGCAGTGCGGACCCGGGACAGGGCCCCCGCAATGAGCAGTTCTTC.

The CDR3 is CASSFQGDTYNEQFF. CDR3 nucleotide sequence: TGCGCCAGCAGCTTTCAGGGGGACACCTACAATGAGCAGTTCTTC. The genes are TRBV5-1 and TRBJ2-1; 7 nucleotides match TRBD1. The CDR3 sequence is 15 residues long. Germline lookup yields CDR1 SGHRS and CDR2 YFSETQ. The V segment lost 2 bases and the J segment 2 bases; nucleotides outside the gene matches: 4.

This clonotype showed up many times. V usage is TRBV29-1 and J usage is TRBJ2-1; 9 bases map to TRBD1. The CDR3 is 15 amino acids. Looked up from germline, CDR1 is SQVTM and CDR2 is ANQGSEA. V gave up 7 bases and J gave up 5 bases; unmatched junction bases: 12. The DNA of the CDR3 is TGCAGCGGTGAGGTGGGACAGGGAGGGAACAATGAGCAGTTCTTC. This sequence encodes CSGEVGQGGNNEQFF.

The V call is TRBV29-1, the J call TRBJ2-5, with 9 bases that match TRBD1. V shed 2 bases and J 3 bases; nucleotides not matched to a gene: 7. CDR1 and CDR2 (germline): SQVTM, ANQGSEA. This CDR3 has 15 amino acids. The CDR3: CSVEPPRTGEETQYF. CDR3 DNA: TGCAGCGTTGAACCGCCCCGGACAGGGGAAGAGACCCAGTACTTC.

This clonotype was recorded many times. In nucleotides, the CDR3 is TGCAGTGCTAGAGAGACAGCAGGGTGGAACACTGAAGCTTTCTTT. Amino acids: CSARETAGWNTEAFF. The chain has TRBV20-1 and TRBJ1-1, with D possibly TRBD1 on 5 matching bases. Trimming pared 0 bases from V and 1 base from J, leaving 12 bases between. CDR1 is DFQATT, CDR2 SNEGSKA, per germline (reference sequence). The CDR3 spans 15 residues.

The chain joins TRBV29-1 to TRBJ2-7; the match to TRBD1 covers 8 bases. Germline-derived CDR1 and CDR2 are SQVTM and ANQGSEA. The CDR3 has 14 residues. Trimming cost V 4 bases and J 3 bases; bases outside gene matches: 8. The CDR3 bases are TGCAGCGTTGGAATTTCCACAGGGGGCTACGAGCAGTACTTC. Translating gives CSVGISTGGYEQYF.

This clonotype was recorded at least ten times. V and J are TRBV28 and TRBJ2-6; D is unresolved. This CDR3 has 14 residues. Trimming pared 2 bases from V and 0 bases from J, leaving 2 bases between. Per the germline V gene, CDR1 is MDHEN and CDR2 is SYDVKM. The CDR3 spells CASSLISGANVLTF. The CDR3 DNA is TGTGCCAGCAGTTTAATCTCTGGGGCCAACGTCCTGACTTTC.

This clonotype occurred a few times. The chain combines TRBV21-1 with TRBJ1-5; the table calls TRBD1, which could not be checked here. TRBV21-1 is a known pseudogene. This CDR3 region has 16 residues. As DNA, the CDR3 is TGTGCCAGCAGCGAGCAGGGGGCGCGTGATTGTCAGCCCCAGCATTTT. It codes for CASSEQGARDCQPQHF.